These 2 T cell receptor beta chains came from one sample sequenced in a study of blood T cell repertoires in COVID-19. Profiling relied on immunoSEQ multiplex PCR, and the TCRdb table lists in-frame clones only, not all of them. The table lists some 52,000 clones, 65% to 90% of them singletons. Sequencing was done on a sample of peripheral blood. The receptors shown here come from a man between 65 and 79 years old with acute or convalescent COVID-19.

The chain combines TRBV7-8 with TRBJ1-6; the D is unclear. In germline, CDR1 is SGHVS, CDR2 FQNEAQ. The CDR3 contains 15 residues. Trimming took off 5 bases at V and 5 bases at J, with 13 bases between the two ends. The CDR3 sequence: CASSPGGQDNSPLHF. CDR3 DNA sequence: TGTGCCAGCAGCCCGGGCGGGCAGGATAATTCACCCCTCCACTTT.

This clone has only one observation. CDR3 DNA sequence: TGCGCCAGCAGGGAGGCGAGCACAGATACGCAGTATTTT. Residues: CASREASTDTQYF. The V call is TRBV5-1, the J call TRBJ2-3; D might be TRBD2 (5 bases). The CDR3 covers 13 residues. Germline values: CDR1 SGHRS, CDR2 YFSETQ. The ends were cut back, 5 bases at V and 0 bases at J, with 7 bases in the middle.